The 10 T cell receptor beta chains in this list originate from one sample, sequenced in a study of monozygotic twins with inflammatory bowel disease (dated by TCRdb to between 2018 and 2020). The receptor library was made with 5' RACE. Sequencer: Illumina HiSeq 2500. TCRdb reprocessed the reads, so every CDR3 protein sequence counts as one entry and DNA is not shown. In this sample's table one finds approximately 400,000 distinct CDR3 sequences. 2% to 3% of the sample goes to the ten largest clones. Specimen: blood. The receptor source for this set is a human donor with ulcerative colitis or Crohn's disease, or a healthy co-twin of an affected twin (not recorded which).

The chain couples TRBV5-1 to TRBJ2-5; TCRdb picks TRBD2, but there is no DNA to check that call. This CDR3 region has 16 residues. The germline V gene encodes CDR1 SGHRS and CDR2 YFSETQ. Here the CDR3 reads CASSSLAGGRQETQYF.

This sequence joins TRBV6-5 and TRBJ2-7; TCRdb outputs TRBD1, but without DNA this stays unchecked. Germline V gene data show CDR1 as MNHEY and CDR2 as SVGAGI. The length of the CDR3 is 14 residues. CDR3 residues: CASSYGAGGYEQYF.

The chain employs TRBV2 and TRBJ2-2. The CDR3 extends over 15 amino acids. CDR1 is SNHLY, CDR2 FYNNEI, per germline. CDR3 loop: CASSGLSSRRGELFF. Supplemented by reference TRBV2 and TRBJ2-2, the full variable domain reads EPEVTQTPSHQVTQMGQEVILRCVPISNHLYFYWYRQILGQKVEFLVSFYNNEISEKSEIFDDQFSVERPDGSNFTLKIRSTKLEDSAMYFCASSGLSSRRGELFFGEGSRLTVL.

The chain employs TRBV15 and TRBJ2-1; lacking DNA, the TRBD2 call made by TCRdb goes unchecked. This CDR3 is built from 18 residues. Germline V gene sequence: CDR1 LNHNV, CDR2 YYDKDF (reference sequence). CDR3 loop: CATRPLAGEFQGGNEQFF. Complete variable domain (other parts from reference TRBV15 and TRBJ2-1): DAMVIQNPRYQVTQFGKPVTLSCSQTLNHNVMYWYQQKSSQAPKLLFHYYDKDFNNEADTPDNFQSRRPNTSFCFLDIRSPGLGDTAMYLCATRPLAGEFQGGNEQFFGPGTRLTVL.

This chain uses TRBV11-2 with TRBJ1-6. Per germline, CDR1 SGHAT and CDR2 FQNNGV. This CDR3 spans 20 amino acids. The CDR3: CASREFRQSPSYSYNSPLHF.

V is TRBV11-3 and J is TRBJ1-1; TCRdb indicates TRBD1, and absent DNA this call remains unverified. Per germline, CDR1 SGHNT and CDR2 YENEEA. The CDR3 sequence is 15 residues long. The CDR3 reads CASSSKAGTVGEAFF.

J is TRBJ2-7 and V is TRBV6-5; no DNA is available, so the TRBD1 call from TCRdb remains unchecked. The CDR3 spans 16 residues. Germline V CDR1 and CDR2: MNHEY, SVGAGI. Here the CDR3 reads CASSYAPQGAGYEQYF.

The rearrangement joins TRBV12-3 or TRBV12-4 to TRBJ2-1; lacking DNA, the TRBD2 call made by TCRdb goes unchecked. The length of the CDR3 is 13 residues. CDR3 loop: CASSAGTSGGQFF.

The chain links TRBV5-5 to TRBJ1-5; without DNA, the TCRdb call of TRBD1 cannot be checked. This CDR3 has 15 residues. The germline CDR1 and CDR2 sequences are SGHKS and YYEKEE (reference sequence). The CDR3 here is CASSPSLDSNQPQHF.

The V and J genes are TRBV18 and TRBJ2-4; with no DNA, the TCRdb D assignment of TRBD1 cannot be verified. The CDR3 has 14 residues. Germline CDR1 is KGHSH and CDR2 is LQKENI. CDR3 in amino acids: CASNPGQGLDIQYF.